Presented here are 30 T cell receptor beta chains from one specimen sequenced in a study of early T cells in non-severe SARS-CoV-2 infection. Using its own MiXCR run on the 5' RACE reads, TCRdb lists one record per CDR3 protein. The sample records 50,000 to 55,000 distinct CDR3 sequences, 9.3% being singletons. The source material was whole blood. The receptors originated from an adult who was a healthcare worker with PCR-confirmed SARS-CoV-2 infection or an uninfected control (not recorded which).

The V gene is TRBV6-6, the J gene TRBJ1-3; 7 bases line up with TRBD1. V gave up 7 bases and J gave up 0 bases; unmatched junction bases: 6. CDR3 length: 15 residues. The germline gives CDR1 MNHNY, CDR2 SVGAGI (reference sequence). The CDR3 DNA reads TGTGCCAGCACGAGGGACAGAAACTCTGGAAACACCATATATTTT. It yields the protein CASTRDRNSGNTIYF.

CDR3 loop: CASSRPGQGSYEQYF. CDR3 nucleotides: TGTGCCAGTAGTAGACCGGGACAGGGGTCGTACGAGCAGTACTTC. The chain uses TRBV19 and TRBJ2-7; 10 bases line up with TRBD1. There are 15 residues in the CDR3. The V gene's germline CDR1 is LNHDA and CDR2 SQIVND (reference sequence). V shed 4 bases, J shed 4 bases, and the junction held 7 bases outside the gene matches.

This clonotype ranks as medium-sized. The V and J genes are TRBV7-9 and TRBJ1-1, with unresolved D. The V end was cut by 2 bases, the J end by 4 bases, with 11 bases between. The CDR3 covers 14 residues. CDR1 and CDR2 from the germline V gene are SEHNR and FQNEAQ (reference sequence). The chain's CDR3 is CASSLTAQGTEAFF. The CDR3 DNA reads TGTGCCAGCAGCTTAACGGCCCAAGGCACTGAAGCTTTCTTT.

This clonotype was counted a few times. The V and J genes are TRBV28 and TRBJ2-6, with D tentatively TRBD1 (5 bases). The CDR3 covers 16 residues. V lost 3 bases, J lost 0 bases, and 9 bases lay in between. CDR1 and CDR2 from the germline V gene are MDHEN and SYDVKM. CDR3: CASSLQGSSGANVLTF. The DNA for the CDR3 is TGTGCCAGCAGTTTGCAGGGCAGCTCTGGGGCCAACGTCCTGACTTTC.

This clonotype was recorded a few times. The chain combines TRBV10-3 with TRBJ1-2; D remains unclear. The CDR3 is made up of 16 amino acids. V was clipped by 1 base and J by 5 bases, with 17 bases between them. Germline CDR1 reads ENHRY; CDR2 reads SYGVKD. The CDR3 region is CAISEFNLLKTYGYTF. DNA for the CDR3: TGTGCCATCAGTGAGTTCAACCTCCTTAAGACGTATGGCTACACCTTC.

In regard to this clonotype: This may stem from a read error, because a much larger clone lies one nucleotide away. For the CDR3, the DNA is TGCAGCGTTACCATATCAGGGAACACCGGGGAGCTGTTTTTT. It yields the protein CSVTISGNTGELFF. The rearrangement uses TRBV29-1 and TRBJ2-2; no reliable D call. Trimming removed 5 bases from V and 1 base from J, with 11 bases in between. Per the germline V gene, CDR1 is SQVTM and CDR2 is ANQGSEA. The CDR3 loop spans 14 amino acids.

This clonotype came up a few times. The chain links TRBV6-5 to TRBJ2-1; D uncertain. CDR1 and CDR2 (germline): MNHEY, SVGAGI. Trimming shortened V by 3 bases and J by 5 bases, and 14 bases separated the two germline ends. The CDR3 length is 15 residues. The CDR3 region is CASSYAGPNNNEQFF. The CDR3 nucleotides read TGTGCCAGCAGTTATGCAGGACCCAACAACAATGAGCAGTTCTTC.

Only a few counts were recorded for this clonotype. The chain combines TRBV7-3 with TRBJ2-1; 9 bases are shared with TRBD2. CDR3 size: 15 residues. The trim removed 3 bases at V and 2 bases at J, leaving 2 bases unmatched. Germline CDR1 reads SGHTA; CDR2 reads FQGTGA. DNA for the CDR3: TGTGCCAGCAGCTTGGGCGGGAGGGCCTACAATGAGCAGTTCTTC. This codes for CASSLGGRAYNEQFF.

This clonotype was picked up many times. Sequence at one end of the junction differs from germline and may be a read error. This rearrangement joins TRBV20-1 to TRBJ2-3; 12 nucleotides align to TRBD1. The CDR3 spans 16 residues. CDR1 and CDR2 from the germline V gene are DFQATT and SNEGSKA (reference sequence). The chain's CDR3 is CSARETGQGAGDTQFF. In nucleotides, the CDR3 is TGCAGTGCTAGAGAAACGGGACAGGGGGCTGGAGATACGCAGTTTTTT.

In its sample, this clonotype was seen a few times. This sequence joins TRBV20-1 and TRBJ2-7; the D is unclear. The CDR3 contains 14 residues. Trimming cost V 3 bases and J 3 bases, with 15 bases left between them. Germline CDR1 and CDR2: DFQATT and SNEGSKA (reference sequence). This CDR3 reads CSASPAGLLYEQYF. The CDR3 region has the DNA TGCAGTGCTAGCCCGGCAGGCCTCCTCTACGAGCAGTACTTC.

This clonotype was seen at least ten times. V and J are TRBV7-2 and TRBJ2-5, with D possibly TRBD2 on 6 matching bases. There are 14 residues in the CDR3. Germline V gene lookup returns CDR1 SGHTA and CDR2 FQGNSA. Trimming stripped 5 bases from V and 5 bases from J, with 15 bases between. The CDR3 loop reads CASSPLGSGETQYF. CDR3 sequence (DNA): TGTGCCAGCAGCCCCCTCGGGAGCGGCGAGACCCAGTACTTC.

The chain carries TRBV19 and TRBJ1-1, with 9 bases fitting TRBD1. V lost 8 bases and J lost 9; bases outside the gene matches: 10. Germline values: CDR1 LNHDA, CDR2 SQIVND (reference sequence). The CDR3 totals 13 residues. The CDR3 region is CASCGQGSLKAFF. Here the CDR3 DNA reads TGTGCCAGTTGTGGACAGGGGAGCTTGAAAGCTTTCTTT.

This chain connects TRBV3-1 to TRBJ2-7; D not certain. Trimming removed 0 bases at V and 2 bases at J, with 11 bases between. In germline, CDR1 is LGHDT, CDR2 YNNKEL (reference sequence). This CDR3 has 15 amino acids. The CDR3 sequence: CASSQDIQRPYEQYF. For the CDR3, the DNA is TGTGCCAGCAGCCAAGATATCCAGAGACCCTACGAGCAGTACTTC.

This clonotype was observed many times. The gene calls are TRBV12-3 or TRBV12-4 and TRBJ2-5; 7 bases align to TRBD1. CDR3 size: 17 residues. Losses at the gene ends were 6 bases for V and 4 bases for J; bases not matched to a gene: 17. CDR3 coding DNA: TGTGCCAGCAGCGACACCACAGGGGCCCAGTTGGGAGAGACCCAGTACTTC. Protein product: CASSDTTGAQLGETQYF.

This clonotype has at least ten counts. The chain has TRBV20-1 and TRBJ1-1; D not resolved. Germline CDR1 is DFQATT and CDR2 is SNEGSKA (reference sequence). This CDR3 is 14 amino acids long. V lost 2 bases and J 0 bases, leaving 10 bases between the germline ends. DNA for the CDR3: TGCAGTGCTAGATCGGACCGCTTGAACACTGAAGCTTTCTTT. Protein: CSARSDRLNTEAFF.

This chain joins TRBV27 and TRBJ2-7; 7 nucleotides line up with TRBD1. The trim removed 6 bases at V and 0 bases at J, leaving 5 bases unmatched. The CDR3 contains 14 residues. From germline, CDR1 is MNHEY and CDR2 SMNVEV (reference sequence). The CDR3 loop reads CASSLKGASYEQYF. The CDR3 DNA sequence: TGTGCCAGCAGCCTTAAGGGGGCCTCCTACGAGCAGTACTTC.

This clonotype appeared many times. The chain has TRBV7-8 and TRBJ2-2, with 8 bases aligning to TRBD1. CDR1 is SGHVS and CDR2 is FQNEAQ in the germline V gene. The CDR3 is 17 residues long. V was clipped by 5 bases and J by 7 bases; unmatched bases: 15. For the CDR3, the DNA is TGTGCCAGCAGCCCTTCCGACAGGGGTGGAGGAGGCGGGGAGCTGTTTTTT. Residues: CASSPSDRGGGGGELFF.

This clonotype was detected many times. As DNA, the CDR3 is TGTGCCGCCCTAGACGTCTACGAGCAGTACTTC. Its translation is CAALDVYEQYF. The chain couples TRBV6-1 to TRBJ2-7; D remains ambiguous. This CDR3 is 11 amino acids long. Germline CDR1 reads MNHNS; CDR2 reads SASEGT. V dropped 11 bases and J dropped 3 bases, with 11 bases sitting between them.

This clonotype has just a few counts. The chain recombines TRBV11-1 with TRBJ2-1, with a tentative D call TRBD2 (6 bases). V lost 4 bases and J lost 4, with 14 bases in between. The CDR3 extends over 15 amino acids. From germline, CDR1 is SGHAT and CDR2 FQDESV (reference sequence). CDR3 bases: TGTGCCAGCAGCTCCCGGGACTTTTCGTACAATGAGCAGTTCTTC. It is translated as CASSSRDFSYNEQFF. Drawing the rest from reference TRBV11-1 and TRBJ2-1, the complete variable domain is EAEVAQSPRYKITEKSQAVAFWCDPISGHATLYWYRQILGQGPELLVQFQDESVVDDSQLPKDRFSAERLKGVDSTLKIQPAELGDSAMYLCASSSRDFSYNEQFFGPGTRLTVL.

This clonotype occurred many times. This chain joins TRBV7-9 and TRBJ2-3, with D possibly TRBD1 on 6 matching bases. V gave up 5 bases and J gave up 2 bases, with 26 bases separating them. CDR3 size: 19 residues. The germline CDR1 and CDR2 sequences are SEHNR and FQNEAQ (reference sequence). The chain's CDR3 is CASSPQGKVLRANTDTQYF. The DNA of the CDR3 is TGTGCCAGCAGCCCACAGGGTAAAGTCTTAAGGGCCAACACAGATACGCAGTATTTT.

The chain recombines TRBV5-1 with TRBJ2-7; D perhaps matches TRBD1 (5 bases). Germline loops: CDR1 SGHRS, CDR2 YFSETQ. V lost 2 bases and J lost 1, with 7 bases in between. The CDR3 length is 13 residues. CDR3 in DNA: TGCGCCAGCAGCTTCGACAGATCCTACGAGCAGTACTTC. This encodes CASSFDRSYEQYF. Complete variable domain (other parts from reference TRBV5-1 and TRBJ2-7): KAGVTQTPRYLIKTRGQQVTLSCSPISGHRSVSWYQQTPGQGLQFLFEYFSETQRNKGNFPGRFSGRQFSNSRSEMNVSTLELGDSALYLCASSFDRSYEQYFGPGTRLTVT.

This clonotype has more than one count but fewer than ten. The chain joins TRBV7-6 to TRBJ2-3, with 12 bases that match TRBD2. Germline V CDR1 and CDR2: SGHVS, FNYEAQ. The CDR3 has 21 residues. The junction had 17 bases not matched to a gene; V was cut back by 2 bases and J by 2 bases. Here the CDR3 reads CASSLRALLAGGRSFTDTQYF. The CDR3 DNA is TGTGCCAGCAGCTTACGAGCGTTGCTAGCGGGAGGGCGGTCCTTCACAGATACGCAGTATTTT.

CDR3 protein: CASRIGGTGANVLTF. CDR3 coding DNA: TGTGCCAGCAGAATCGGGGGGACTGGGGCCAACGTCCTGACTTTC. V gene TRBV2 combines with J gene TRBJ2-6; TRBD2 matches at 7 bases. The CDR3 covers 15 residues. CDR1 and CDR2 (germline): SNHLY, FYNNEI. V was clipped by 6 bases and J by 2 bases; unmatched bases: 4.

This clonotype was picked up many times. V usage is TRBV6-2 or TRBV6-3 and J usage is TRBJ1-2; D perhaps matches TRBD1 (5 bases). Germline CDR1 MNHEY, CDR2 SVGEGT. CDR3 length equals 12 residues. V was shortened by 8 bases and J by 10 bases, with 17 bases between the two germline ends. The CDR3 nucleotides are TGTGCCAGCTGCTCACATGACAGACTCTACACCTTC. Protein sequence: CASCSHDRLYTF.

The J gene is TRBJ1-5, the V gene TRBV30; tentative D call: TRBD1 (5 bases). The germline gives CDR1 GTSNPN, CDR2 SVGIG (reference sequence). The V and J ends lost 1 base and 5 bases respectively, with 12 bases between them. The CDR3 is 14 amino acids. DNA of the CDR3: TGTGCCTGGAGTGCGACGGGCAGGGATCAGCCCCAGCATTTT. Its translation: CAWSATGRDQPQHF.

This clonotype appeared a few times. The V and J genes are TRBV7-9 and TRBJ2-7; 10 nucleotides agree with TRBD1. V shed 5 bases, J shed 5 bases, and the junction held 9 bases outside the gene matches. The CDR3 length is 15 residues. Germline loops: CDR1 SEHNR, CDR2 FQNEAQ (reference sequence). In DNA form, the CDR3 reads TGTGCCAGCAGCCAGCGGGGACAGGGGTTCCACGAGCAGTACTTC. Residues: CASSQRGQGFHEQYF.

This clonotype was observed a handful of times. The V gene is TRBV6-1, the J gene TRBJ1-5; D is unresolved. The CDR3 is made up of 13 amino acids. The V and J ends lost 5 bases and 3 bases respectively, with 8 bases between them. Germline values: CDR1 MNHNS, CDR2 SASEGT. The CDR3: CASSPRDNQPQHF. The CDR3 DNA follows: TGTGCCAGCAGTCCCCGCGACAATCAGCCCCAGCATTTT.

This chain uses TRBV10-2 with TRBJ2-2; 10 bases match TRBD2. Germline CDR1 and CDR2: WSHSY and SAAADI. CDR3 length: 18 amino acids. V dropped 0 bases and J dropped 5; count of bases not matched to a gene: 9. DNA for the CDR3: TGCGCCAGCAGTGAGTCGACCCTACTAGCGGGATGGACCGGGGAGCTGTTTTTT. Protein product: CASSESTLLAGWTGELFF.

This clonotype was seen ten or more times. The V gene is TRBV9, the J gene TRBJ2-1; D ambiguous. Germline V CDR1 and CDR2: SGDLS, YYNGEE. V lost 0 bases to trimming and J lost 7 bases, with 14 bases between them. CDR3 length: 15 amino acids. CDR3 sequence: CASSVEGGNSNEQFF. The CDR3 region has the DNA TGTGCCAGCAGCGTAGAAGGTGGGAACTCTAATGAGCAGTTCTTC.

Many counts were recorded for this clonotype. The rearrangement joins TRBV20-1 to TRBJ2-1, with D possibly matching TRBD1 (5 bases). Germline V gene lookup returns CDR1 DFQATT and CDR2 SNEGSKA (reference sequence). V was cut by 1 base and J by 5 bases, with 12 bases left in between. The CDR3 spans 14 residues. The CDR3 loop reads CSARGGGKDNEQFF. The CDR3 DNA reads as TGCAGTGCTAGAGGGGGCGGTAAGGACAATGAGCAGTTCTTC.